This entry describes one TCR beta chain. Its antigen is not identified. The read ends 3 residues shy of where the CDR3 ends; the end is completed using the germline J gene. Per the germline V gene, CDR1 is MNHNS and CDR2 is SASEGT. The CDR3 extends over 12 amino acids. This record comes from a study of T cells in women clearing cervical HPV infection. For the study at large: Controls were women whose single incident HPV16 infection cleared within 12 months without precancer or cancer. Study conclusions and caveats: CIN3+ cases had significantly higher TCR repertoire richness than controls, but evenness did not differ. Unknown T-cell numbers per sample may underlie the richness differences. TRBV6-7 abundance was lower in cases than controls (0.11% versus 0.16%).

TCRdb's table, derived via immunoSEQ multiplex PCR, lists solely in-frame clones and lacks some. The sample data list fewer than 30,000 clones. This chain connects TRBV6-1 to TRBJ1-4; D remains ambiguous. The clonotype was recovered from a woman aged 18-69 years with a cervical HPV16 infection that either progressed to CIN3+ or cleared (not recorded which). The sequenced material came from blood buffy coat. CDR3 in amino acids: CASSEFSGKLFF. CDR3 DNA, as far as it was read: TGTGCCAGCAGTGAATTCTCGGGGAAA.